A single sample is the source of the 13 T cell receptor beta chains below, sequenced in a study of blood T cell repertoires in COVID-19. The table came from immunoSEQ multiplex PCR; TCRdb's copy has only in-frame clones and leaves some out. Of over 100,000 clones in the sample, approximately 88% are singletons; the top ten hold approximately 10%. Sample: peripheral blood. These receptors were obtained from a man aged 50 to 60 with acute or convalescent COVID-19.

The rearrangement links TRBV2 to TRBJ2-2, with a weak D call TRBD1 (6 bases). V was trimmed by 5 bases and J by 6 bases, leaving 10 bases between them. Germline V gives CDR1 SNHLY, CDR2 FYNNEI. The CDR3 has 13 residues. CDR3 residues: CASSYRVSGELFF. For the CDR3, the DNA is TGTGCCAGCAGTTACAGGGTCTCCGGGGAGCTGTTTTTT. Together with reference TRBV2 and TRBJ2-2, the CDR3 gives the full variable domain: EPEVTQTPSHQVTQMGQEVILRCVPISNHLYFYWYRQILGQKVEFLVSFYNNEISEKSEIFDDQFSVERPDGSNFTLKIRSTKLEDSAMYFCASSYRVSGELFFGEGSRLTVL.

The gene calls are TRBV18 and TRBJ2-7; D perhaps matches TRBD1 (5 bases). V lost 1 base and J 6 bases, leaving 16 bases between the germline ends. Germline V gives CDR1 KGHSH, CDR2 LQKENI. The CDR3 has 15 amino acids. CDR3 nucleotide sequence: TGTGCCAGCTCACCACAGGGGTTCCCTCCTGGCGAGCAGTACTTC. Protein: CASSPQGFPPGEQYF.

The chain joins TRBV12-3 or TRBV12-4 to TRBJ1-5; D unclear. The CDR3 has 13 amino acids. The V gene lost 1 base and the J gene lost 7 bases, with 8 bases spanning the gap. The CDR3 region has the DNA TGTGCCAGCAGTTTAGAATCCAAACAGCCCCAGCATTTT. Translation gives CASSLESKQPQHF.

The CDR3 spells CASTGKYEQYF. DNA of the CDR3: TGTGCCAGCACAGGGAAATACGAGCAGTACTTC. The chain is built from TRBV28 and TRBJ2-7; D may be TRBD1 (5 bases). This CDR3 has 11 amino acids. In germline, CDR1 is MDHEN, CDR2 SYDVKM. The germline V and J ends were trimmed by 7 bases and 4 bases, with 8 bases remaining between them.

V gene TRBV4-1 combines with J gene TRBJ1-2, with D uncertain. Germline V gene data show CDR1 as MGHRA and CDR2 as YSYEKL. CDR3 length: 16 amino acids. Trimming removed 0 bases at V and 5 bases at J, with 16 bases between. This CDR3 is CASSQDQVGRAYGYTF. In DNA form, the CDR3 reads TGCGCCAGCAGCCAAGATCAAGTCGGGAGGGCTTATGGCTACACCTTC.

The chain is built from TRBV7-3 and TRBJ1-2; 7 positions agree with TRBD1. Per germline, CDR1 SGHTA and CDR2 FQGTGA. This CDR3 region has 15 residues. The V gene end was trimmed by 5 bases and the J gene end by 3 bases; junction bases not matched to a gene: 9. This chain's CDR3 is CASSQEEGADYGYTF. CDR3 DNA: TGTGCCAGCAGCCAGGAGGAGGGGGCTGACTATGGCTACACCTTC.

This clone was seen once. This chain links TRBV7-9 with TRBJ1-6, with D hard to call. V lost 1 base and J lost 8, with 18 bases in between. Per germline, CDR1 SEHNR and CDR2 FQNEAQ (reference sequence). The CDR3 covers 17 residues. CDR3 in amino acids: CASSLVIVLSVDSPLHF. The CDR3 nucleotides are TGTGCCAGCAGCTTAGTAATCGTCCTTAGCGTTGATTCACCCCTCCACTTT.

The chain is built from TRBV9 and TRBJ1-2; D gene ambiguous. Germline CDR1 reads SGDLS; CDR2 reads YYNGEE. This CDR3 spans 13 amino acids. V was cut by 0 bases and J by 13 bases, with 16 bases left in between. The CDR3, as DNA: TGTGCCAGCAGCGTAGATCCCCTAAATATTTTCACCTTC. Translated, it gives CASSVDPLNIFTF.

V is TRBV29-1 and J is TRBJ2-3; no firm D call. Trimming took off 3 bases at V and 2 bases at J, with 18 bases between the two ends. The germline V gene encodes CDR1 SQVTM and CDR2 ANQGSEA. The CDR3 loop spans 16 amino acids. CDR3 DNA sequence: TGCAGCGTTGAGTCAGTAGCCGGAGACTTCACAGATACGCAGTATTTT. This encodes CSVESVAGDFTDTQYF.

The count of this clone is one. The J gene is TRBJ2-2, the V gene TRBV15; 12 nucleotides align to TRBD1. V dropped 1 base and J dropped 7; count of bases not matched to a gene: 7. CDR3 size: 17 residues. Per germline, CDR1 LNHNV and CDR2 YYDKDF (reference sequence). CDR3 DNA sequence: TGTGCCACCAGCAGAGTCGAGGGGACAGGGGGCGGCGGGGAGCTGTTTTTT. It specifies CATSRVEGTGGGGELFF.

CDR3 loop: CASTLSGTGGKAFF. DNA of the CDR3: TGTGCCAGCACCCTATCCGGAACAGGGGGGAAAGCTTTCTTT. The chain links TRBV6-5 to TRBJ1-1; TRBD1 aligns across 8 bases. The CDR3 spans 14 residues. Per germline, CDR1 MNHEY and CDR2 SVGAGI. With 7 bases clipped from V and 9 bases from J, the junction kept 13 bases outside the gene matches.

The chain combines TRBV29-1 with TRBJ2-5, with D possibly matching TRBD1 (5 bases). The CDR3 length is 13 residues. Trimming cost V 4 bases and J 7 bases, with 16 bases left between them. From germline, CDR1 is SQVTM and CDR2 ANQGSEA. The CDR3 sequence is CSVGDQPQGTQYF. Written as DNA, the CDR3 is TGCAGCGTTGGAGACCAGCCCCAGGGGACCCAGTACTTC.

The table lists this clone with a count of one. The V and J genes are TRBV4-1 and TRBJ2-2; 7 bases map to TRBD2. After removal of 4 bases from V and 4 bases from J, the junction contained 6 bases not matched to a gene. The V gene's germline CDR1 is MGHRA and CDR2 YSYEKL. The CDR3 length is 15 residues. The CDR3 spells CASSLWGGGTGELFF. The CDR3 DNA sequence: TGCGCCAGCAGCCTCTGGGGGGGTGGCACCGGGGAGCTGTTTTTT.